This paragraph reports one T cell receptor (beta chain). Time point here: newly diagnosed GD, antithyroid drugs for less than 3 months. Researchers made the TCR library from RNA that was extracted from PBMCs. This record belongs to a study of regulatory T cells in long-lasting Graves disease. Arm-PCR with iRepertoire HTBI primers amplified the CDR3 regions for these TCR beta libraries. Using its own MiXCR run on the multiplex PCR reads, TCRdb lists one record per CDR3 protein. The sample includes over 450,000 distinct CDR3 sequences, around 11% seen only once; the top ten take roughly 8.9%. V gave up 6 bases and J gave up 6 bases, with 15 bases separating them. The CDR3 is 14 residues long. These data also featured in a second study, about T cells in Graves' hyperthyroidism and ophthalmopathy. From that report: Recently diagnosed hyperthyroidism of less than 2 months' duration affected patients aged 18 to 65. Clinical symptoms, serum thyroxine, TRAb, thyroid ultrasound and orbital computed tomography established diagnosis.

This rearrangement joins TRBV12-3 or TRBV12-4 to TRBJ2-1, with D perhaps matching TRBD2 (6 bases). The TCR comes from a woman aged 30 to 39 with Graves disease. Sample: peripheral blood mononuclear cells (PBMCs), taken at new diagnosis, from a patient treated with antithyroid drugs. The CDR3 region is CASRRDDRGNEQFF. As DNA, the CDR3 is TGTGCCAGCAGGCGGGACGATAGGGGCAATGAGCAGTTCTTC.